Each of the 11 T cell receptor beta chains below was sequenced from the same sample in a study of T cell repertoires in cytomegalovirus infection. One entry per CDR3 protein, called by TCRdb with MiXCR from the reads. The sample holds 200,000 to 300,000 distinct CDR3 sequences, over 8% seen once. Sequencing was carried out using PBMCs. These receptor sequences come from a human donor in good health (CMV status not recorded). Some clones in this sample may be carry-over from other donors' samples.

The chain recombines TRBV14 with TRBJ2-1, with TRBD2 identical over 9 bases. The germline CDR1 and CDR2 sequences are SGHDN and FVKESK. The CDR3 consists of 14 residues. Trimming removed 4 bases from V and 6 bases from J; junction bases left unmatched: 4. Written as DNA, the CDR3 is TGTGCCAGCAGCCGTTTAGCGGGGGCCAATGAGCAGTTCTTC. Its protein product is CASSRLAGANEQFF.

There are many counts of this clonotype. The chain couples TRBV23-1 to TRBJ2-6; D gene uncertain. TRBV23-1 counts as an open reading frame of uncertain function. There are 16 residues in the CDR3. Trimming cost V 0 bases and J 0 bases, with 6 bases left between them. The CDR3: CASSQSTPSGANVLTF. The CDR3 DNA sequence: TGCGCCAGCAGTCAATCGACCCCCTCTGGGGCCAACGTCCTGACTTTC.

The chain employs TRBV9 and TRBJ2-1; no reliable D call. The CDR3 is 15 amino acids. CDR1 is SGDLS, CDR2 YYNGEE, per germline. V lost 2 bases, J lost 2 bases, and 11 bases lay in between. The CDR3 DNA sequence: TGTGCCAGCAGCGTGGGAACCCACACCTACAATGAGCAGTTCTTC. Its protein product is CASSVGTHTYNEQFF.

This clonotype was observed a single time. The chain uses TRBV7-2 and TRBJ2-3; TRBD1 aligns across 10 bases. The CDR3 totals 14 residues. The germline gives CDR1 SGHTA, CDR2 FQGNSA. The ends lost 4 bases at V and 5 bases at J; junction bases unmatched: 3. The CDR3, as DNA: TGTGCCAGCAGCTCAGACAGGGGGCGAGATACGCAGTATTTT. Its protein is CASSSDRGRDTQYF.

This clonotype was seen ten or more times. The V and J genes are TRBV7-2 and TRBJ1-6, with D perhaps TRBD1 (6 bases). With 5 bases removed from V and 5 bases from J, the gap between germline ends came to 13 bases. CDR1 and CDR2 (germline): SGHTA, FQGNSA. The CDR3 consists of 15 residues. The CDR3 here is CASSLHRENNSPLHF. DNA for the CDR3: TGTGCCAGCAGCCTCCACAGGGAGAATAATTCACCCCTCCACTTT.

The table lists this clonotype with many counts. The chain employs TRBV19 and TRBJ2-3; D gene unclear. CDR3 length: 13 amino acids. The ends were cut back, 1 base at V and 5 bases at J, with 7 bases in the middle. The germline V gene encodes CDR1 LNHDA and CDR2 SQIVND (reference sequence). The CDR3 coding sequence is TGTGCCAGTAGTATAGCGGTCGGAGATACGCAGTATTTT. This translates into CASSIAVGDTQYF. The entire variable domain, with the rest obtained from reference TRBV19 and TRBJ2-3, is as follows: DGGITQSPKYLFRKEGQNVTLSCEQNLNHDAMYWYRQDPGQGLRLIYYSQIVNDFQKGDIAEGYSVSREKKESFPLTVTSAQKNPTAFYLCASSIAVGDTQYFGPGTRLTVL.

This clonotype was found many times. In DNA, the CDR3 is TGTGCCAGCAGTCAAAGCGGAGGGGGGAGAAGGGAGCAGTACTTC. Its translation: CASSQSGGGRREQYF. The rearrangement links TRBV12-3 or TRBV12-4 to TRBJ2-7; D may be TRBD1 or TRBD2 (6 bases each). The CDR3 runs to 15 residues. The germline V and J ends were trimmed by 5 bases and 7 bases, with 21 bases remaining between them.

Worth noting for this clonotype: A much larger clone differs from this one at a single base, so this may be a read error. This chain uses TRBV14 with TRBJ2-7; no clear D. The CDR3 sequence is 11 residues long. Germline V CDR1 and CDR2: SGHDN, FVKESK. This CDR3 is CVSSQVREQYF. CDR3 DNA: TGTGTCAGCAGCCAAGTCCGCGAGCAGTACTTC.

The gene calls are TRBV6-6 and TRBJ2-2, with D tentatively TRBD1 (6 bases). The germline V gene has CDR1 MNHNY and CDR2 SVGAGI (reference sequence). With 6 bases removed from V and 5 bases from J, the gap between germline ends came to 19 bases. There are 16 residues in the CDR3. CDR3 DNA: TGTGCCAGCAGCCTACTACAGGGTGGCCGGACCGGGGAGCTGTTTTTT. Residues: CASSLLQGGRTGELFF.

The chain links TRBV6-2 or TRBV6-3 to TRBJ1-5; D possibly corresponds to TRBD1 (6 bases). The CDR3 sequence is 16 residues long. The germline V gene has CDR1 MNHEY and CDR2 SVGEGT. The V end was cut by 5 bases, the J end by 4 bases, with 18 bases between. Written as DNA, the CDR3 is TGTGCCAGCAGTCTTCGCCGGGGGGCGGGGAATCAGCCCCAGCATTTT. Protein sequence: CASSLRRGAGNQPQHF.

The chain uses TRBV7-2 and TRBJ2-5; D unresolved. Between the trimmed V and J ends, which lost 2 bases and 4 bases, there was a span of 8 bases. The CDR3 totals 13 residues. Germline V gene data show CDR1 as SGHTA and CDR2 as FQGNSA. The chain's CDR3 is CASSLRRPETQYF. Written as DNA, the CDR3 is TGTGCCAGCAGCTTACGCAGGCCAGAGACCCAGTACTTC.